A single sample gave rise to the 2 T cell receptor beta chains below, sequenced in a study of blood T cell repertoires in COVID-19 (dated by TCRdb to the early 2020s). The library was prepared using the immunoSEQ multiplex PCR assay. In TCRdb, the immuneACCESS table is reduced to in-frame sequences with V and J assigned. These tables do not hold every clone; where another copy was compared, an unresolved V gene accounts for under half, and the others remain unexplained. The sample includes about 75,000 clones, with around nine tenths observed a single time. The ten largest clones add up to about 5.7% of the sample. The sequencing input was peripheral blood. The receptors derive from a man older than 75 with COVID-19, enrolled during active disease.

The chain recombines TRBV5-6 with TRBJ1-4; 8 bases line up with TRBD1. There are 15 residues in the CDR3. Per the germline V gene, CDR1 is SGHDT and CDR2 is YYEEEE. Unmatched junction bases numbered 8, after V lost 4 bases and J lost 6 bases. Written as DNA, the CDR3 is TGTGCCAGCAGCACTCGGACAGGGTCAGATGAAAAACTGTTTTTT. Protein sequence: CASSTRTGSDEKLFF.

The table lists this clone with a count of one. The rearrangement uses TRBV7-9 and TRBJ1-2; 9 bases are a match to TRBD1. The V and J ends lost 6 bases and 7 bases, in that order; junction bases with no gene match: 9. The CDR3 spans 14 residues. CDR1 and CDR2 from the germline V gene are SEHNR and FQNEAQ (reference sequence). CDR3 sequence reads: CASRDRDRVFGYTF. CDR3 nucleotides: TGTGCCAGCAGAGACCGGGACAGGGTATTTGGCTACACCTTC.